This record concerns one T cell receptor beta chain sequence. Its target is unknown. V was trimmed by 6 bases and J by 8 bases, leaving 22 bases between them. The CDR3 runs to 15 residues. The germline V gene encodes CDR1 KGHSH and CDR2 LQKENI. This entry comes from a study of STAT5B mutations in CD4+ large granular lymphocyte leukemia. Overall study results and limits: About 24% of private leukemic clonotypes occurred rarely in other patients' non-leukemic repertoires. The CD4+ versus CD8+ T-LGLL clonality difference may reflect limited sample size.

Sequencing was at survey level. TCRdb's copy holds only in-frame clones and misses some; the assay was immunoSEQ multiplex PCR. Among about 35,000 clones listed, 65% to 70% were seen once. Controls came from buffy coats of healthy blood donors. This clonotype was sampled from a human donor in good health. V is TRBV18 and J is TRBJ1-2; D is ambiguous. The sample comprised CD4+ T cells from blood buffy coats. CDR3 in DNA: TGTGCCAGCTCCCATATTCGAGACCCAAGTTCCGGCTACACCTTC. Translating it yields CASSHIRDPSSGYTF. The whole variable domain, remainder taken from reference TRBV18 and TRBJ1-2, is NAGVMQNPRHLVRRRGQEARLRCSPMKGHSHVYWYRQLPEEGLKFMVYLQKENIIDESGMPKERFSAEFPKEGPSILRIQQVVRGDSAAYFCASSHIRDPSSGYTFGSGTRLTVV.